These T cell receptor beta chains were read from a single sample in a study of brain T cells in children with intractable seizures. Libraries were prepared by immunoSEQ multiplex PCR; TCRdb keeps only in-frame clonotypes and omits some of them. The sample has about 340,000 clones; over 90% are singletons. Sample: peripheral blood, taken 4 to 5 months after surgery. Every receptor here comes from a boy under three years old with tuberous sclerosis and intractable seizures. CDR3s include the opening cysteine and the closing phenylalanine or tryptophan. Each record gives: CDR3 protein, CDR3 DNA, D gene, clone size, V gene, J gene. D genes are given only for firm matches. For some rows the clone size is stated as once, few or many, or as a class when expanded; others skip it.

CDR3: CSVDGILVAGGGDEQFF
DNA: TGCAGCGTTGACGGTATCCTGGTGGCGGGAGGGGGGGATGAGCAGTTCTTC
D: TRBD2
size: -
V: TRBV29-1
J: TRBJ2-1

CDR3: CASSLNAEQFF
DNA: TGCGCCAGCAGCTTAAACGCCGAGCAGTTCTTC
D: -
size: -
V: TRBV5-1
J: TRBJ2-1

CDR3: CASSQEGPSFYEQYF
DNA: TGTGCCAGCAGCCAAGAGGGTCCTTCCTTCTACGAGCAGTACTTC
D: -
size: -
V: TRBV4-2
J: TRBJ2-7

CDR3: CAWTRDTSLSYEQYF
DNA: TGTGCCTGGACCCGGGACACCTCACTCTCCTACGAGCAGTACTTC
D: -
size: -
V: TRBV30
J: TRBJ2-7

CDR3: CASSVVTGGAPDTQYF
DNA: TGTGCCAGCAGCGTAGTAACGGGGGGGGCCCCAGATACGCAGTATTTT
D: TRBD2
size: -
V: TRBV9
J: TRBJ2-3

CDR3: CAPPVESSGNTIYF
DNA: TGTGCCCCGCCCGTGGAGTCGTCTGGAAACACCATATATTTT
D: -
size: -
V: TRBV7-3
J: TRBJ1-3

CDR3: CAWSVDSNTEAFF
DNA: TGTGCCTGGAGTGTAGACTCGAACACTGAAGCTTTCTTT
D: -
size: -
V: TRBV30
J: TRBJ1-1

CDR3: CASSSRGAHEQYF
DNA: TGTGCCAGCAGCTCACGCGGGGCCCACGAGCAGTACTTC
D: -
size: -
V: TRBV7-2
J: TRBJ2-7

CDR3: CASSPHPTGVRTEAFF
DNA: TGTGCCAGCAGCCCGCATCCCACAGGGGTTAGGACTGAAGCTTTCTTT
D: TRBD1
size: -
V: TRBV7-9
J: TRBJ1-1

CDR3: CASSEDGGNSPLHF
DNA: TGTGCCAGCAGTGAAGATGGTGGGAATTCACCCCTCCACTTT
D: -
size: -
V: TRBV6-1
J: TRBJ1-6

CDR3: CASSQEGGRRLKLTDTQYF
DNA: TGCGCCAGCAGCCAAGAAGGCGGGCGAAGACTGAAGCTCACAGATACGCAGTATTTT
D: -
size: -
V: TRBV4-1
J: TRBJ2-3

CDR3: CSVEMVVDINYGYTF
DNA: TGCAGCGTTGAAATGGTAGTAGACATTAACTATGGCTACACCTTC
D: -
size: -
V: TRBV29-1
J: TRBJ1-2

CDR3: CSVEALAGANYGYTF
DNA: TGCAGCGTTGAAGCTCTAGCGGGGGCTAACTATGGCTACACCTTC
D: -
size: -
V: TRBV29-1
J: TRBJ1-2

CDR3: CAWSGGGGAFSGNTIYF
DNA: TGTGCCTGGAGTGGGGGAGGGGGGGCCTTCTCTGGAAACACCATATATTTT
D: -
size: -
V: TRBV30
J: TRBJ1-3

CDR3: CASSFERGGHEQFF
DNA: TGTGCCAGTAGTTTCGAGCGGGGGGGACATGAGCAGTTCTTC
D: TRBD2
size: -
V: TRBV19
J: TRBJ2-1

CDR3: CASTQLAGSYNEQFF
DNA: TGTGCCAGTACTCAACTAGCGGGGAGTTACAATGAGCAGTTCTTC
D: TRBD2
size: many
V: TRBV19
J: TRBJ2-1

CDR3: CASSLGLAGTGELFF
DNA: TGTGCCAGCAGCTTAGGACTAGCGGGCACCGGGGAGCTGTTTTTT
D: TRBD2
size: once
V: TRBV13
J: TRBJ2-2

CDR3: CASMRGANEAGANVLTF
DNA: TGTGCCAGTATGAGGGGGGCGAATGAAGCTGGGGCCAACGTCCTGACTTTC
D: -
size: -
V: TRBV19
J: TRBJ2-6

CDR3: CATSRDVGWGAFF
DNA: TGTGCCACCAGCAGAGATGTGGGGTGGGGGGCTTTCTTT
D: -
size: many
V: TRBV15
J: TRBJ1-1

CDR3: CASSLGVVGISGGPYNEQFF
DNA: TGCGCCAGCAGCTTGGGTGTTGTGGGTATTAGCGGGGGGCCTTACAATGAGCAGTTCTTC
D: TRBD2
size: -
V: TRBV5-1
J: TRBJ2-1

CDR3: CASSQRGQGTQPQHF
DNA: TGTGCCAGCAGCCAGAGGGGGCAGGGCACTCAGCCCCAGCATTTT
D: TRBD1
size: -
V: TRBV3-1/TRBV3-2
J: TRBJ1-5

CDR3: CASSYTGGNTGELFF
DNA: TGTGCCAGTAGTTATACCGGGGGGAACACCGGGGAGCTGTTTTTT
D: -
size: -
V: TRBV19
J: TRBJ2-2

CDR3: CATPSGTRNTGELFF
DNA: TGTGCCACCCCCTCCGGGACTAGGAACACCGGGGAGCTGTTTTTT
D: TRBD2
size: -
V: TRBV2
J: TRBJ2-2

CDR3: CASSFPQETQYF
DNA: TGTGCCAGCAGTTTTCCCCAAGAGACCCAGTACTTC
D: -
size: -
V: TRBV6-5
J: TRBJ2-5

CDR3: CASSFSLEPYGYTF
DNA: TGTGCCAGCAGCTTCTCGTTGGAGCCCTATGGCTACACCTTC
D: -
size: -
V: TRBV7-8
J: TRBJ1-2

CDR3: CASSQPGLAGGSDNEQFF
DNA: TGTGCCAGCAGCCAGCCGGGACTAGCGGGGGGGAGTGACAATGAGCAGTTCTTC
D: TRBD2
size: -
V: TRBV7-8
J: TRBJ2-1

CDR3: CASSQEASSYEQYF
DNA: TGTGCCAGCAGCCAAGAGGCTAGTTCCTACGAGCAGTACTTC
D: -
size: -
V: TRBV4-2
J: TRBJ2-7

CDR3: CASSELAGTGSSYNEQFF
DNA: TGTGCCAGCAGTGAACTAGCAGGGACAGGATCTTCCTACAATGAGCAGTTCTTC
D: TRBD1
size: once
V: TRBV6-4
J: TRBJ2-1

CDR3: CASKWQGLTEAFF
DNA: TGTGCCAGTAAGTGGCAGGGGTTAACTGAAGCTTTCTTT
D: -
size: once
V: TRBV19
J: TRBJ1-1

CDR3: CASSQWGFGTDTQYF
DNA: TGCGCCAGCAGCCAATGGGGATTCGGCACAGATACGCAGTATTTT
D: -
size: -
V: TRBV4-1
J: TRBJ2-3

CDR3: CSVEERDYGYTF
DNA: TGCAGCGTTGAAGAACGGGACTATGGCTACACCTTC
D: -
size: -
V: TRBV29-1
J: TRBJ1-2

CDR3: CASSIGGQAYGYTF
DNA: TGTGCCAGTAGTATAGGGGGGCAGGCCTATGGCTACACCTTC
D: -
size: few
V: TRBV19
J: TRBJ1-2

CDR3: CANSLRGTSGRFSSYNEQFF
DNA: TGTGCCAACAGCTTACGGGGGACTAGCGGGAGGTTCAGCTCCTACAATGAGCAGTTCTTC
D: TRBD2
size: -
V: TRBV7-3
J: TRBJ2-1

CDR3: CASSPLSSDYTEAFF
DNA: TGTGCCAGCTCACCCCTCAGTTCGGACTACACTGAAGCTTTCTTT
D: -
size: -
V: TRBV18
J: TRBJ1-1

CDR3: CASSNRVATEAFF
DNA: TGTGCCAGCAGTAACAGGGTCGCCACTGAAGCTTTCTTT
D: -
size: -
V: TRBV2
J: TRBJ1-1

CDR3: CASSSYNEQFF
DNA: TGCGCCAGCAGCTCCTACAATGAGCAGTTCTTC
D: -
size: -
V: TRBV5-1
J: TRBJ2-1

CDR3: CASSETGQGVGMNTEAFF
DNA: TGCGCCAGCAGTGAGACCGGACAGGGGGTAGGCATGAACACTGAAGCTTTCTTT
D: TRBD1
size: -
V: TRBV10-2
J: TRBJ1-1

CDR3: CASSWALASLGGEQYF
DNA: TGCGCCAGCAGCTGGGCCCTAGCGTCCCTGGGAGGAGAGCAGTACTTC
D: -
size: -
V: TRBV5-1
J: TRBJ2-7

CDR3: CAISDSGGQPQHF
DNA: TGTGCCATCAGTGATAGCGGGGGGCAGCCCCAGCATTTT
D: -
size: -
V: TRBV10-3
J: TRBJ1-5

CDR3: CASSSSDSTNYGYTF
DNA: TGCGCCAGCAGCTCAAGTGACAGTACTAACTATGGCTACACCTTC
D: -
size: -
V: TRBV5-1
J: TRBJ1-2

CDR3: CASSLDRPAIYF
DNA: TGTGCCAGCAGTTTGGACAGGCCCGCCATATATTTT
D: TRBD1
size: -
V: TRBV12-3/TRBV12-4
J: TRBJ1-3

CDR3: CAGGQGYTGELFF
DNA: TGTGCCGGGGGACAGGGCTACACCGGGGAGCTGTTTTTT
D: TRBD1
size: -
V: TRBV7-9
J: TRBJ2-2

CDR3: CATSERGSNSPLHF
DNA: TGTGCCACCTCCGAGAGGGGATCAAATTCACCCCTCCACTTT
D: -
size: -
V: TRBV27
J: TRBJ1-6

CDR3: CASSLQGTNGREQYF
DNA: TGTGCCAGCAGTTTACAAGGGACCAACGGACGAGAGCAGTACTTC
D: -
size: -
V: TRBV28
J: TRBJ2-7

CDR3: CASSRVGEDRVSYEQYF
DNA: TGCGCCAGCAGCCGCGTGGGTGAGGACAGGGTCTCCTACGAGCAGTACTTC
D: TRBD1
size: -
V: TRBV5-1
J: TRBJ2-7

CDR3: CASSLYRLAGGGTDTQYF
DNA: TGTGCCAGCAGCCTATACCGCCTAGCGGGAGGGGGCACAGATACGCAGTATTTT
D: TRBD2
size: -
V: TRBV5-4
J: TRBJ2-3

CDR3: CATSRVLGTGGEETQYF
DNA: TGTGCCACCAGCAGAGTTTTGGGGACAGGGGGCGAAGAGACCCAGTACTTC
D: TRBD1
size: -
V: TRBV15
J: TRBJ2-5

CDR3: CAWSNHSNHESSYEQYF
DNA: TGTGCCTGGAGTAATCACAGCAACCATGAGAGCTCCTACGAGCAGTACTTC
D: -
size: -
V: TRBV30
J: TRBJ2-7

CDR3: CATSEKGGVLGQFF
DNA: TGTGCCACCAGTGAAAAGGGGGGTGTGTTGGGGCAGTTCTTC
D: -
size: -
V: TRBV24-1
J: TRBJ2-1

CDR3: CASSFEAGNTEAFF
DNA: TGTGCCAGCAGTTTCGAAGCAGGGAACACTGAAGCTTTCTTT
D: -
size: once
V: TRBV27
J: TRBJ1-1